The 14 T cell receptor beta chains in this list originate from one sample, sequenced in a study of CD8 T cells in ankylosing spondylitis listed by TCRdb under 2017. Library preparation was by 5' RACE. Instrument on record: Illumina HiSeq 2500. TCRdb handled the public reads itself, with Q25 trimming in fastp and clone calling in MiXCR, and kept productive beta chains. Duplicate CDR3 protein sequences are folded into a single record with the most common DNA and genes. In all, the sample holds about 350,000 distinct CDR3 sequences, and about 20% of those were seen once. The ten largest clones add up to 13% of the sample. The sample comprised blood, either unsorted or a sorted T cell fraction (not recorded which). All receptors come from a male donor with ankylosing spondylitis or in good health (not recorded which).

V gene TRBV12-3 or TRBV12-4 combines with J gene TRBJ2-2; 11 positions match TRBD2. With 6 bases clipped from V and 2 bases from J, the junction kept 5 bases outside the gene matches. This CDR3 has 16 amino acids. CDR3 region: CASRGGLAGNTGELFF. CDR3 bases: TGTGCCAGCAGGGGAGGACTAGCGGGTAACACCGGGGAGCTGTTTTTT.

V and J are TRBV9 and TRBJ2-3, with 7 bases aligning to TRBD1. Per the germline V gene, CDR1 is SGDLS and CDR2 is YYNGEE. The CDR3 runs 17 residues. V dropped 0 bases and J dropped 4; count of bases not matched to a gene: 11. CDR3 region: CASSVEPQGRSADTQYF. The CDR3 DNA sequence: TGTGCCAGCAGCGTAGAACCACAGGGGCGAAGTGCAGATACGCAGTATTTT.

This clonotype was detected a few times. This chain joins TRBV5-5 and TRBJ1-1; unclear D gene. CDR1 is SGHKS, CDR2 YYEKEE, per germline (reference sequence). Trimming cost V 0 bases and J 3 bases, with 9 bases left between them. CDR3 length: 14 residues. CDR3 DNA sequence: TGTGCCAGCAGCTTGGGTAGCGCTGACACTGAAGCTTTCTTT. This encodes CASSLGSADTEAFF.

The table lists this clonotype with a few counts. The chain uses TRBV12-3 or TRBV12-4 and TRBJ2-3, with D possibly TRBD2 on 6 matching bases. V was clipped by 1 base and J by 2 bases, with 7 bases between them. The CDR3 is 14 amino acids. The CDR3 coding sequence is TGTGCCAGCAGTTTAGGGACTACCACAGATACGCAGTATTTT. This encodes CASSLGTTTDTQYF.

This clonotype was picked up a small number of times. The chain recombines TRBV4-1 with TRBJ2-6; D might be TRBD1 (5 bases). V was cut by 4 bases and J by 1 base, with 11 bases left in between. CDR1 is MGHRA, CDR2 YSYEKL, per germline. The CDR3 is made up of 16 amino acids. In DNA form, the CDR3 reads TGCGCCAGCAGCCCCGAAAGGGGTTCTGGGGCCAACGTCCTGACTTTC. The encoded protein is CASSPERGSGANVLTF.

This sequence joins TRBV12-3 or TRBV12-4 and TRBJ1-4, with 10 bases aligning to TRBD1. The length of the CDR3 is 16 residues. Unmatched junction bases numbered 10, after V lost 10 bases and J lost 2 bases. CDR3 region: CATRTGGLATNEKLFF. CDR3 coding DNA: TGTGCCACCCGGACAGGGGGGCTTGCGACTAATGAAAAACTGTTTTTT.

This sequence joins TRBV10-2 and TRBJ2-1; TRBD2 agrees at 14 bases. The CDR3 sequence is 17 residues long. The V gene's germline CDR1 is WSHSY and CDR2 SAAADI. The ends lost 6 bases at V and 6 bases at J; junction bases unmatched: 10. The CDR3 loop reads CASRQGLAGVFSNEQFF. In DNA, the CDR3 is TGCGCCAGCAGGCAGGGACTAGCGGGGGTCTTTTCCAATGAGCAGTTCTTC.

This clonotype appeared a few times. V is TRBV29-1 and J is TRBJ2-7; 8 bases match TRBD1. The CDR3 is 13 amino acids. The V gene's germline CDR1 is SQVTM and CDR2 ANQGSEA. V gave up 5 bases and J gave up 4 bases; unmatched junction bases: 7. For the CDR3, the DNA is TGCAGCGTTATTGTCAGGGGGCGGTACGAGCAGTACTTC. Amino acid sequence: CSVIVRGRYEQYF.

The J gene is TRBJ2-5, the V gene TRBV11-2; tentative D call: TRBD1 (6 bases). The germline V and J ends were trimmed by 1 base and 1 base, with 10 bases remaining between them. The CDR3 sequence is 15 residues long. The germline V gene has CDR1 SGHAT and CDR2 FQNNGV. CDR3 residues: CASSLGDRSQETQYF. CDR3 coding DNA: TGTGCCAGCAGCTTAGGAGACAGGAGCCAAGAGACCCAGTACTTC. Full variable domain (missing parts from reference TRBV11-2 and TRBJ2-5): EAGVAQSPRYKIIEKRQSVAFWCNPISGHATLYWYQQILGQGPKLLIQFQNNGVVDDSQLPKDRFSAERLKGVDSTLKIQPAKLEDSAVYLCASSLGDRSQETQYFGPGTRLLVL.

J is TRBJ1-5 and V is TRBV6-1, with 7 nucleotides matching TRBD1. Looked up from germline, CDR1 is MNHNS and CDR2 is SASEGT. Unmatched junction bases numbered 8, after V lost 11 bases and J lost 1 base. CDR3 length: 14 amino acids. CDR3 DNA: TGTGCCGCCCAACAGGGGATCAGCAATCAGCCCCAGCATTTT. It specifies CAAQQGISNQPQHF.

The V gene is TRBV28, the J gene TRBJ2-1; 8 bases agree with TRBD1. V gave up 6 bases and J gave up 4 bases; unmatched junction bases: 8. The CDR3 contains 15 residues. CDR1 and CDR2 (germline): MDHEN, SYDVKM. The CDR3 region has the DNA TGTGCCAGCAGACTCGGACAGGGTTGGTACAATGAGCAGTTCTTC. This encodes CASRLGQGWYNEQFF.

This clonotype has ten or more counts. This sequence joins TRBV12-3 or TRBV12-4 and TRBJ1-5; D may be TRBD1 (5 bases). The V end lost 1 base, the J end lost 7 bases, and 20 bases lay between the germline ends. The CDR3 is 17 residues long. CDR3: CASSLVGRGFLGQPQHF. In nucleotides, the CDR3 is TGTGCCAGCAGTTTAGTGGGGCGGGGGTTTTTAGGACAGCCCCAGCATTTT.

The chain combines TRBV7-6 with TRBJ2-7; D is possibly TRBD1 or TRBD2 (5 bases each). This CDR3 is 14 amino acids long. CDR1 is SGHVS and CDR2 is FNYEAQ in the germline V gene. V was clipped by 3 bases and J by 0 bases, with 9 bases between them. The DNA for the CDR3 is TGTGCCAGCAGCTTGTTTGGGGGCTCCTACGAGCAGTACTTC. Residues: CASSLFGGSYEQYF.

J is TRBJ2-7 and V is TRBV7-9; no firm D call. V lost 0 bases and J 3 bases, leaving 12 bases between the germline ends. This CDR3 is 15 amino acids long. Germline-derived CDR1 and CDR2 are SEHNR and FQNEAQ (reference sequence). The CDR3 reads CASSLAEEQLYEQYF. CDR3 bases: TGTGCCAGCAGCTTAGCAGAAGAACAGCTCTACGAGCAGTACTTC. The full variable domain, in which reference TRBV7-9 and TRBJ2-7 provide the parts outside the CDR3, is DTGVSQNPRHKITKRGQNVTFRCDPISEHNRLYWYRQTLGQGPEFLTYFQNEAQLEKSRLLSDRFSAERPKGSFSTLEIQRTEQGDSAMYLCASSLAEEQLYEQYFGPGTRLTVT.